The 31 T cell receptor beta chains below were found in one sample sequenced in a study of T-cell reconstitution after alpha-beta-depleted transplantation in children. TCRbeta library construction was performed incorporating unique molecular identifiers. TCRdb re-called the PCR reads with MiXCR, one entry per CDR3 protein. In the table there are 450,000 to 600,000 distinct CDR3 sequences, 10% to 15% of which are singletons. The sequences come from PBMCs, mostly from graft donor cells, collected 360 days after TCRalphabeta/CD19-depleted stem cell transplant. These TCRs come from a male patient aged 5 to 17 who had a stem cell transplant for acute myeloid leukemia, so the T cells may come from the graft donor.

Only a few counts were recorded for this clonotype. The chain is built from TRBV28 and TRBJ2-2; a weak D match, TRBD1 (5 bases). The V end lost 3 bases, the J end lost 6 bases, and 11 bases lay between the germline ends. The CDR3 totals 14 residues. Germline V gene data show CDR1 as MDHEN and CDR2 as SYDVKM. CDR3 residues: CASSFSPRAGELFF. The CDR3 bases are TGTGCCAGCAGTTTCTCGCCCAGGGCCGGGGAGCTGTTTTTT.

The sample holds a few counts of this clonotype. V usage is TRBV15 and J usage is TRBJ2-5; 8 nucleotides align to TRBD2. Germline CDR1 LNHNV, CDR2 YYDKDF (reference sequence). The CDR3 runs 15 residues. After removal of 5 bases from V and 2 bases from J, the junction contained 7 bases not matched to a gene. CDR3 sequence: CATSGTSGLQETQYF. For the CDR3, the DNA is TGTGCCACCAGCGGAACTAGCGGACTACAAGAGACCCAGTACTTC.

This clonotype occurred a few times. The gene calls are TRBV6-5 and TRBJ1-2; D perhaps matches TRBD1 (6 bases). V was trimmed by 4 bases and J by 2 bases, leaving 14 bases between them. The germline V gene has CDR1 MNHEY and CDR2 SVGAGI. This CDR3 comprises 15 residues. The CDR3 nucleotides are TGTGCCAGCAGTTGGGGTAGACAGGAAAACTATGGCTACACCTTC. Its translation is CASSWGRQENYGYTF.

This clonotype was picked up a small number of times. The chain is built from TRBV4-2 and TRBJ2-3; D is unresolved. Per the germline V gene, CDR1 is LGHNA and CDR2 is YNFKEQ. The CDR3 contains 18 residues. Deletions cut 0 bases from V and 6 bases from J, with 22 bases between. The CDR3 reads CASSQDPQGNGGKDTQYF. DNA for the CDR3: TGTGCCAGCAGCCAAGATCCCCAAGGCAACGGCGGCAAGGATACGCAGTATTTT.

This clonotype was counted between two and nine times. This chain uses TRBV20-1 with TRBJ2-5, with D possibly matching TRBD2 (6 bases). Germline V gene sequence: CDR1 DFQATT, CDR2 SNEGSKA (reference sequence). CDR3 length equals 13 residues. The V end was cut by 6 bases, the J end by 1 base, with 12 bases between. The CDR3 sequence: CSANRDSQETQYF. CDR3 in DNA: TGCAGTGCCAACCGGGACTCCCAAGAGACCCAGTACTTC.

This clonotype was found a few times. This CDR3 reads CASSFRGLEGYTF. The CDR3 DNA follows: TGTGCCAGCAGTTTTCGGGGGCTCGAGGGCTACACCTTC. This sequence joins TRBV28 and TRBJ1-2, with D perhaps matching TRBD1 (6 bases). The germline V gene encodes CDR1 MDHEN and CDR2 SYDVKM. Trimming took 3 bases from V and 8 from J, leaving 13 bases between them. The CDR3 length is 13 residues.

This clonotype occurred a few times. The chain couples TRBV10-3 to TRBJ1-1; possibly TRBD1 for D (6 bases). The CDR3 loop spans 15 amino acids. Between the trimmed V and J ends, which lost 2 bases and 5 bases, there was a span of 15 bases. CDR1 and CDR2 from the germline V gene are ENHRY and SYGVKD. In DNA form, the CDR3 reads TGTGCCATCAGTGAGCCCAAGGGGGGGAGAACTGAAGCTTTCTTT. Translating it yields CAISEPKGGRTEAFF.

This clonotype was picked up a small number of times. The rearrangement joins TRBV4-2 to TRBJ2-7, with D perhaps matching TRBD1 or TRBD2 (6 bases each). V shed 4 bases and J shed 4 bases, with 17 bases lying between them. Germline assignment: CDR1 LGHNA and CDR2 YNFKEQ. The length of the CDR3 is 15 residues. CDR3 DNA: TGTGCCAGCAGCCCTTCGGCGAGGGGGGCTTACGAGCAGTACTTC. Translating it yields CASSPSARGAYEQYF.

This chain links TRBV18 with TRBJ2-7; 7 bases are shared with TRBD1. This CDR3 contains 15 residues. The ends lost 0 bases at V and 11 bases at J; junction bases unmatched: 13. Germline loops: CDR1 KGHSH, CDR2 LQKENI. The CDR3 reads CASSPPAGGFKFKYF. The CDR3 DNA follows: TGTGCCAGCTCACCACCGGCAGGGGGATTTAAATTTAAGTACTTC.

This clonotype has a count of ten or more. The rearrangement uses TRBV29-1 and TRBJ2-7; 9 nucleotides line up with TRBD1. J lost 3 bases, V lost 6 bases, and 15 bases had no gene match. Germline V gives CDR1 SQVTM, CDR2 ANQGSEA. The CDR3 spans 16 residues. The CDR3 DNA is TGCAGCGTGGCAGACAGGGGGGCCAAACTTAACTACGAGCAGTACTTC. It encodes CSVADRGAKLNYEQYF.

The genes are TRBV19 and TRBJ2-7; D not certain. The CDR3 loop spans 13 amino acids. V lost 3 bases, J lost 3 bases, and 9 bases lay in between. The germline V gene encodes CDR1 LNHDA and CDR2 SQIVND (reference sequence). The CDR3 sequence: CASSIGHLYEQYF. The CDR3 bases are TGTGCCAGTAGTATCGGGCATCTCTACGAGCAGTACTTC. The full variable domain, completed using reference TRBV19 and TRBJ2-7, is DGGITQSPKYLFRKEGQNVTLSCEQNLNHDAMYWYRQDPGQGLRLIYYSQIVNDFQKGDIAEGYSVSREKKESFPLTVTSAQKNPTAFYLCASSIGHLYEQYFGPGTRLTVT.

This clonotype was recorded at least ten times. This chain links TRBV28 with TRBJ1-2, with 11 bases lining up with TRBD1. V dropped 1 base and J dropped 8; count of bases not matched to a gene: 12. Germline CDR1 reads MDHEN; CDR2 reads SYDVKM. The CDR3 has 17 amino acids. This chain's CDR3 is CASSLLLRDRGVGGYTF. Written as DNA, the CDR3 is TGTGCCAGCAGTTTATTACTCCGGGACAGGGGGGTCGGCGGCTACACCTTC.

This clonotype showed up many times. The chain recombines TRBV2 with TRBJ2-2; TRBD1 agrees at 9 bases. Trimming took 4 bases from V and 3 from J; bases not matched to a gene: 0. This CDR3 is built from 14 residues. Germline-derived CDR1 and CDR2 are SNHLY and FYNNEI. CDR3 coding DNA: TGTGCCAGCAGTGGGACAGGGGACACCGGGGAGCTGTTTTTT. Translated: CASSGTGDTGELFF.

This clonotype was detected ten times or more. This sequence joins TRBV14 and TRBJ2-2; D is possibly TRBD2 (6 bases). V lost 6 bases and J lost 3, with 14 bases in between. Germline CDR1 is SGHDN and CDR2 is FVKESK. The CDR3 spans 15 residues. CDR3 sequence (DNA): TGTGCCAGCAGACCCAGCGGGTTTTACACCGGGGAGCTGTTTTTT. It encodes CASRPSGFYTGELFF.

At least ten counts were recorded for this clonotype. The chain employs TRBV15 and TRBJ2-1, with D maybe TRBD2 (6 bases). Germline lookup yields CDR1 LNHNV and CDR2 YYDKDF (reference sequence). V dropped 2 bases and J dropped 2 bases, with 19 bases sitting between them. The CDR3 runs 18 residues. The CDR3 sequence: CATSRIGDGGPTYNEQFF. The CDR3 DNA reads as TGTGCCACCAGCAGAATCGGGGATGGAGGGCCCACCTACAATGAGCAGTTCTTC. The complete variable domain, with remaining parts taken from reference TRBV15 and TRBJ2-1, reads DAMVIQNPRYQVTQFGKPVTLSCSQTLNHNVMYWYQQKSSQAPKLLFHYYDKDFNNEADTPDNFQSRRPNTSFCFLDIRSPGLGDTAMYLCATSRIGDGGPTYNEQFFGPGTRLTVL.

This chain links TRBV20-1 with TRBJ2-3; 7 bases are shared with TRBD1. This CDR3 is 18 amino acids long. With V trimmed by 5 bases and J by 0 bases, 17 bases remained unmatched. The germline CDR1 and CDR2 sequences are DFQATT and SNEGSKA (reference sequence). CDR3 sequence reads: CSAAKQGLTVFSTDTQYF. DNA for the CDR3: TGCAGTGCTGCCAAACAGGGGCTCACGGTCTTTAGCACAGATACGCAGTATTTT.

This clonotype has just a few counts. The chain couples TRBV29-1 to TRBJ2-1; D not resolved. Germline CDR1 reads SQVTM; CDR2 reads ANQGSEA. V was cut by 6 bases and J by 9 bases, with 15 bases left in between. There are 12 residues in the CDR3. This CDR3 is CSVAPFSGEQFF. The CDR3 DNA reads TGCAGCGTGGCCCCCTTTAGTGGTGAGCAGTTCTTC.

This clonotype came up a few times. J is TRBJ2-5 and V is TRBV3-1; 12 bases match TRBD2. Germline CDR1 is LGHDT and CDR2 is YNNKEL (reference sequence). CDR3 length equals 15 residues. The junction had 7 bases not matched to a gene; V was cut back by 4 bases and J by 7 bases. This CDR3 is CASSLMTSGGGTQYF. CDR3 nucleotide sequence: TGTGCCAGCAGCCTCATGACTAGCGGGGGAGGGACCCAGTACTTC.

This clonotype was observed a handful of times. The chain couples TRBV6-2 or TRBV6-3 to TRBJ2-5; tentative D call: TRBD2 (5 bases). V was shortened by 6 bases and J by 5 bases, with 25 bases between the two germline ends. The CDR3 is 17 amino acids. In germline, CDR1 is MNHEY, CDR2 SVGEGT. This CDR3 reads CASRFGSQGSPGETQYF. CDR3 coding DNA: TGTGCCAGCAGATTCGGGTCCCAAGGGAGTCCCGGGGAGACCCAGTACTTC.

This clonotype occurred a few times. The chain carries TRBV12-3 or TRBV12-4 and TRBJ2-7; 9 nucleotides match TRBD1. CDR3 length: 15 amino acids. V lost 3 bases and J lost 0; bases outside the gene matches: 3. CDR3 protein: CASSFMGQGSYEQYF. CDR3 in DNA: TGTGCCAGCAGTTTCATGGGACAGGGCTCCTACGAGCAGTACTTC.

This chain uses TRBV12-3 or TRBV12-4 with TRBJ2-1, with a weak D call TRBD2 (5 bases). The CDR3 extends over 14 amino acids. V lost 10 bases and J lost 1, with 14 bases in between. CDR3 coding DNA: TGTGCCACCGTCACCCGGGATTCCTACAATGAGCAGTTCTTC. Translating gives CATVTRDSYNEQFF.

This clonotype was counted many times. V usage is TRBV20-1 and J usage is TRBJ2-7; 8 bases align to TRBD2. The V gene's germline CDR1 is DFQATT and CDR2 SNEGSKA (reference sequence). This CDR3 has 13 amino acids. The junction had 1 base not matched to a gene; V was cut back by 3 bases and J by 0 bases. CDR3: CSARGTSSYEQYF. CDR3 nucleotides: TGCAGTGCTAGGGGGACTAGCTCCTACGAGCAGTACTTC.

This clonotype was recorded a few times. The chain has TRBV20-1 and TRBJ2-7; no reliable D call. CDR3 size: 12 residues. V was pared by 8 bases and J by 6 bases, with 17 bases between. Germline V gene lookup returns CDR1 DFQATT and CDR2 SNEGSKA (reference sequence). DNA for the CDR3: TGCAGTCTTGCCCGGATTGGGCCCGAGCAGTACTTC. It is translated as CSLARIGPEQYF.

This clonotype has a handful of counts. This sequence joins TRBV28 and TRBJ1-1; D remains ambiguous. V was clipped by 7 bases and J by 5 bases, with 14 bases between them. The CDR3 runs to 13 residues. Per the germline V gene, CDR1 is MDHEN and CDR2 is SYDVKM. CDR3 in DNA: TGTGCCAGCACCCTTGGGGTCCGGACTGAAGCTTTCTTT. Translation gives CASTLGVRTEAFF.

This clonotype was seen many times. The rearrangement links TRBV7-9 to TRBJ1-1; D ambiguous. CDR1 is SEHNR and CDR2 is FQNEAQ in the germline V gene (reference sequence). Trimming left V 2 bases short and J 6 bases short, with 16 bases between. This CDR3 is built from 15 residues. CDR3 region: CASSLSSLVVAEAFF. The CDR3 nucleotides read TGTGCCAGCAGCTTATCTTCTTTGGTGGTCGCTGAAGCTTTCTTT.

The V gene is TRBV20-1, the J gene TRBJ2-5; the D gene is possibly TRBD2 (6 bases). CDR3 length: 13 residues. Germline V CDR1 and CDR2: DFQATT, SNEGSKA (reference sequence). The CDR3, as DNA: TGCAGCAAGGCCACGGGGGTCCGTGAGACCCAGTACTTC. It codes for CSKATGVRETQYF.

The rearrangement uses TRBV29-1 and TRBJ2-1; 7 nucleotides agree with TRBD2. Germline CDR1 is SQVTM and CDR2 is ANQGSEA. V lost 5 bases, J lost 2 bases, and 9 bases stayed unmatched. CDR3 length equals 15 residues. CDR3 protein: CSVIRLAGTYNEQFF. The CDR3 region has the DNA TGCAGCGTTATACGACTAGCAGGAACCTACAATGAGCAGTTCTTC.

This clonotype showed up just a few times. One end of the junction does not line up with germline, which may come from a read error. The V and J genes are TRBV7-7 and TRBJ2-5; TRBD2 is a possible D gene (5 bases). The germline V gene encodes CDR1 SSHAT and CDR2 FNYEAQ (reference sequence). This CDR3 has 11 residues. For the CDR3, the DNA is TGTGCTAGCAGTCCCGGACTTGGCCAGTACTTC. It yields the protein CASSPGLGQYF. Using reference TRBV7-7 and TRBJ2-5 for the parts outside the CDR3, the full variable domain is GAGVSQSPRYKVTKRGQDVTLRCDPISSHATLYWYQQALGQGPEFLTYFNYEAQPDKSGLPSDRFSAERPEGSISTLTIQRTEQRDSAMYRCASSPGLGQYFGPGTRLLVL.

The sample holds many counts of this clonotype. The chain recombines TRBV4-3 with TRBJ2-1; perhaps TRBD1 as D (6 bases). CDR3 length: 15 amino acids. Trimming removed 1 base from V and 3 bases from J, with 10 bases in between. Germline V gene sequence: CDR1 LGHNA, CDR2 YSLEER. This CDR3 is CASSQGQGYYNEQFF. CDR3 in DNA: TGCGCCAGCAGCCAAGGGCAGGGGTACTACAATGAGCAGTTCTTC.

This clonotype was observed a handful of times. The V call is TRBV7-9, the J call TRBJ2-1, with 9 positions matching TRBD1. The V gene's germline CDR1 is SEHNR and CDR2 FQNEAQ (reference sequence). Trimming removed 5 bases from V and 3 bases from J; junction bases left unmatched: 8. This CDR3 is built from 16 residues. The CDR3: CASSNTRDRVYNEQFF. In nucleotides, the CDR3 is TGTGCCAGCAGCAACACCCGGGACAGGGTCTACAATGAGCAGTTCTTC.

The chain joins TRBV5-1 to TRBJ2-7; 9 bases line up with TRBD1. This CDR3 region has 14 residues. Trimming removed 2 bases from V and 6 bases from J; junction bases left unmatched: 6. Germline lookup yields CDR1 SGHRS and CDR2 YFSETQ. The CDR3 nucleotides are TGCGCCAGCAGCTTCGGACAGGGGATCGGCGAGCAGTACTTC. Residues: CASSFGQGIGEQYF.